This T cell receptor (beta chain) emerged from a study of control samples from healthy donors and cancer patients. The CDR3 spans 13 residues. Germline values: CDR1 SGHAT, CDR2 FQNNGV. The ends were cut back, 1 base at V and 10 bases at J, with 12 bases in the middle. Method: immunoSEQ multiplex PCR; TCRdb's copy keeps in-frame clones and lacks some. This sample has about 120,000 clones, with around 92% found just once. The specimen was blood. This TCR derives from a man in his fifties in good health. The chain combines TRBV11-2 with TRBJ2-3; D tentatively reads TRBD1 or TRBD2 (5 bases each). CDR3 amino acids: CASSLVTGDAQYF. In nucleotides, the CDR3 is TGTGCCAGCAGCTTAGTGACCGGGGACGCGCAGTATTTT.